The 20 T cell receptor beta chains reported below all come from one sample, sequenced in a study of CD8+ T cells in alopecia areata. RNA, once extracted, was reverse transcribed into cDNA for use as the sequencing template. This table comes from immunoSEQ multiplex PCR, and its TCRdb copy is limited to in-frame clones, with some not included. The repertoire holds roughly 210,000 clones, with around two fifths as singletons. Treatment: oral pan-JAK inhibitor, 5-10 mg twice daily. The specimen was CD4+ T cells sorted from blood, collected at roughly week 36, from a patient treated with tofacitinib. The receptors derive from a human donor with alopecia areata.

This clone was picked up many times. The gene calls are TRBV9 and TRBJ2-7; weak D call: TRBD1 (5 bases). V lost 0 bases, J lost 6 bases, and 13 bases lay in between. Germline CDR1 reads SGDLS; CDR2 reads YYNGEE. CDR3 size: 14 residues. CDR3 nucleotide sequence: TGTGCCAGCAGCGTAGCGGACACCTCCGGCGAGCAGTACTTC. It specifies CASSVADTSGEQYF.

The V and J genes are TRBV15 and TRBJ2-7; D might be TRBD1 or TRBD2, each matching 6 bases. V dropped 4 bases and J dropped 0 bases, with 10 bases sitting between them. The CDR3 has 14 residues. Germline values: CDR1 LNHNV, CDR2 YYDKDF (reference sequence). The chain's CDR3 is CATSKGGPSYEQYF. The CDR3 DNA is TGTGCCACCAGCAAGGGGGGCCCCTCCTACGAGCAGTACTTC.

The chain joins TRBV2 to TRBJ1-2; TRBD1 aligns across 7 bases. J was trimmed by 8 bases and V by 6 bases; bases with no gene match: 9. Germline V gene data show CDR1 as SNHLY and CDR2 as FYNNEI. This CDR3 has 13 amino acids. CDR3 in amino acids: CASSRTGESGYTF. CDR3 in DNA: TGTGCCAGCAGCCGGACAGGTGAGAGCGGCTACACCTTC.

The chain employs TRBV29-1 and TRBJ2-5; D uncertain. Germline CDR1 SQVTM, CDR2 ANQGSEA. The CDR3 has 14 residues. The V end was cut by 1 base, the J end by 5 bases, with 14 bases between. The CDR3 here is CSVEGGGIVETQYF. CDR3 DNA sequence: TGCAGCGTTGAAGGTGGTGGTATTGTGGAGACCCAGTACTTC.

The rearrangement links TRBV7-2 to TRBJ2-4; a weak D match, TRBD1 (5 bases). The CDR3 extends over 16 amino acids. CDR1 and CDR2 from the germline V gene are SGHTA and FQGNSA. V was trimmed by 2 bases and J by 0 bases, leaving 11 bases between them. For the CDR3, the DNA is TGTGCCAGCAGCTTATCCGTAGGGGTAGCCAAAAACATTCAGTACTTC. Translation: CASSLSVGVAKNIQYF. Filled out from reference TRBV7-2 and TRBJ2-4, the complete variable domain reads GAGVSQSPSNKVTEKGKDVELRCDPISGHTALYWYRQSLGQGLEFLIYFQGNSAPDKSGLPSDRFSAERTGGSVSTLTIQRTQQEDSAVYLCASSLSVGVAKNIQYFGAGTRLSVL.

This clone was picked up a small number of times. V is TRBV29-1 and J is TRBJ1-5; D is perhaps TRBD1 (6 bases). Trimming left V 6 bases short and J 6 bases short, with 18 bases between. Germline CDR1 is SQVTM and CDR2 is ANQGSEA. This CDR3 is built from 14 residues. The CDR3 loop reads CSVGTQGPGQPQHF. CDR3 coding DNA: TGCAGCGTAGGGACCCAGGGGCCCGGTCAGCCCCAGCATTTT.

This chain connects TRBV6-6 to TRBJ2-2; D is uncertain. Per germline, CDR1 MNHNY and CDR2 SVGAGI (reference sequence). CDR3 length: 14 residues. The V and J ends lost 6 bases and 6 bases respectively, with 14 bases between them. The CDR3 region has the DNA TGTGCCAGCAGCTCCACCCTAGGGTCCGGGGAGCTGTTTTTT. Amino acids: CASSSTLGSGELFF.

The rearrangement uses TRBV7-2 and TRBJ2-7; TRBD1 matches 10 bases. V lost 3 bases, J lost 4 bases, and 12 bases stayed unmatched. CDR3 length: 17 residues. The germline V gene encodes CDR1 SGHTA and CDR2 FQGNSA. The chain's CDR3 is CASSFPGQGRLVYEQYF. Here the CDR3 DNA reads TGTGCCAGCAGCTTTCCGGGACAGGGGCGATTAGTTTACGAGCAGTACTTC. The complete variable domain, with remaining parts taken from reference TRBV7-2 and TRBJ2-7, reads GAGVSQSPSNKVTEKGKDVELRCDPISGHTALYWYRQSLGQGLEFLIYFQGNSAPDKSGLPSDRFSAERTGGSVSTLTIQRTQQEDSAVYLCASSFPGQGRLVYEQYFGPGTRLTVT.

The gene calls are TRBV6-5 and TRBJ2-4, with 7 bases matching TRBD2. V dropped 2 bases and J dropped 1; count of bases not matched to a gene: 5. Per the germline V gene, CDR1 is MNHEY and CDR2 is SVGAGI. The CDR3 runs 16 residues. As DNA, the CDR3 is TGTGCCAGCAGTTACGGCGGGGGAACGGCCAAAAACATTCAGTACTTC. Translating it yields CASSYGGGTAKNIQYF.

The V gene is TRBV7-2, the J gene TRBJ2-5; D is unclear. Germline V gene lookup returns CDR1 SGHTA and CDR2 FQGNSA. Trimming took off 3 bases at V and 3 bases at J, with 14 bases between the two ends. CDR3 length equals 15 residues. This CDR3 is CASSLSFWQKETQYF. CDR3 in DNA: TGTGCCAGCAGCTTGTCGTTTTGGCAGAAAGAGACCCAGTACTTC.

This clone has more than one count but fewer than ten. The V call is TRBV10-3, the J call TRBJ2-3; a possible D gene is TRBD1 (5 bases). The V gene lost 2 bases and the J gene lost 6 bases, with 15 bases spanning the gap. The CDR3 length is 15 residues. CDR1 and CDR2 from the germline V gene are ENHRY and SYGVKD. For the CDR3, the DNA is TGTGCCATCAGTGAGGCGACAGCCGCCGGGGATACGCAGTATTTT. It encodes CAISEATAAGDTQYF.

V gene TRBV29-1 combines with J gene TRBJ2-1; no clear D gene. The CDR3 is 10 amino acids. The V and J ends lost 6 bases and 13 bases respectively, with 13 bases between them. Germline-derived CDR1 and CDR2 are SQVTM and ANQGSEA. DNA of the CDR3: TGCAGCGTCGACGAAGGCACCCAGTTCTTC. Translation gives CSVDEGTQFF.

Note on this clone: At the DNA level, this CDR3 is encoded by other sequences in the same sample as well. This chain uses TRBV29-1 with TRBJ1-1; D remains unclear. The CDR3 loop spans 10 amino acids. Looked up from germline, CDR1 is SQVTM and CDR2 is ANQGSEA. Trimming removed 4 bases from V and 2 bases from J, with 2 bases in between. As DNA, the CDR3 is TGCAGCGTTGTAAACACTGAAGCTTTCTTT. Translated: CSVVNTEAFF. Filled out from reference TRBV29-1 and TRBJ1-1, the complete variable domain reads SAVISQKPSRDICQRGTSLTIQCQVDSQVTMMFWYRQQPGQSLTLIATANQGSEATYESGFVIDKFPISRPNLTFSTLTVSNMSPEDSSIYLCSVVNTEAFFGQGTRLTVV.

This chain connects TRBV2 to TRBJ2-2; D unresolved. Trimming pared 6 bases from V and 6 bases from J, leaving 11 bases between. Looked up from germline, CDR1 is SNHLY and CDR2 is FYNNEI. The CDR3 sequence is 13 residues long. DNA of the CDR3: TGTGCCAGCAGGCCCCGCGGCCCCGGGGAGCTGTTTTTT. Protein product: CASRPRGPGELFF.

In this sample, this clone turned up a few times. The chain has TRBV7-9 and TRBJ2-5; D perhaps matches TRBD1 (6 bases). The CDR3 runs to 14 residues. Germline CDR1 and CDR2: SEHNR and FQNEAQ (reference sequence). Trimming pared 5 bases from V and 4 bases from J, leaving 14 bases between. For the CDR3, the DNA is TGTGCCAGCAGCCTTTTGGGGGCAAGAGAGACCCAGTACTTC. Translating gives CASSLLGARETQYF.

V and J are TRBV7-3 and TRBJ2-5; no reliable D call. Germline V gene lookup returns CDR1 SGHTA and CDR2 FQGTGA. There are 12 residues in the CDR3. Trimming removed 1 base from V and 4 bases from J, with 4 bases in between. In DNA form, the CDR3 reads TGTGCCAGCAGCTTAAATGGAGAGACCCAGTACTTC. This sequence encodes CASSLNGETQYF. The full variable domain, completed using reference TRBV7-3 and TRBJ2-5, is GAGVSQTPSNKVTEKGKYVELRCDPISGHTALYWYRQSLGQGPEFLIYFQGTGAADDSGLPNDRFFAVRPEGSVSTLKIQRTERGDSAVYLCASSLNGETQYFGPGTRLLVL.

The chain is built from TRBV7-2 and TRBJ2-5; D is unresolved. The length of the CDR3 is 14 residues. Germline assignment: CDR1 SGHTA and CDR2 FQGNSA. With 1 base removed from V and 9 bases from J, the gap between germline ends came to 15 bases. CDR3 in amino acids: CASSLDWTPAAQYF. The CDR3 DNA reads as TGTGCCAGCAGCTTAGATTGGACCCCGGCGGCCCAGTACTTC.

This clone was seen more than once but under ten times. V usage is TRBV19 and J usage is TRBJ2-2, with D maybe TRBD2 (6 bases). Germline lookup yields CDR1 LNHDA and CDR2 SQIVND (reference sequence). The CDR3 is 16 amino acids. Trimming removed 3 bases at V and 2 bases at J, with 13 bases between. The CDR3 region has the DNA TGTGCCAGTAGTATTCGGGGTAGCGGAAACACCGGGGAGCTGTTTTTT. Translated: CASSIRGSGNTGELFF.

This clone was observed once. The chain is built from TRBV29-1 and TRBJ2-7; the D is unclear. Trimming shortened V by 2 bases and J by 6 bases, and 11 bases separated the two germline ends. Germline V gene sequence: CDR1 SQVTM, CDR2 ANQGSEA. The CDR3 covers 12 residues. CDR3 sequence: CSVERDPSEQYF. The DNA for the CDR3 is TGCAGCGTTGAAAGAGACCCTAGCGAGCAGTACTTC.

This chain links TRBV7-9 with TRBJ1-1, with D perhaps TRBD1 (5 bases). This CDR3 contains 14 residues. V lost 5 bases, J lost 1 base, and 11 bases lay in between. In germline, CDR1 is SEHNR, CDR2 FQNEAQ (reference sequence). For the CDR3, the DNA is TGTGCCAGCAGCCCCTCCGGGGGGAACACTGAAGCTTTCTTT. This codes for CASSPSGGNTEAFF.